The present T cell receptor beta chain was sequenced within a study of cytomegalovirus exposure and HLA in healthy donors. Study findings and constraints: As a later analysis revealed, most CMV-associated TCR beta chains appeared HLA-restricted. In an earlier analysis, most TCR beta V segments were productive about 87% or about 30% of the time. Later, an analysis showed that TCR beta chains associated with HLA were more clonally expanded than others that were equally common.

About this clone itself: Its target is unknown.

The V and J ends lost 7 bases and 7 bases respectively, with 16 bases between them. The CDR3 runs 13 residues. Germline loops: CDR1 MNHEY, CDR2 SMNVEV (reference sequence). PCR employed 60 Vbeta and 13 Jbeta primers. Clones were sequenced by immunoSEQ multiplex PCR, and TCRdb holds only the in-frame ones, with some missing. Of 130,000 or so clones in the sample, about 80% were seen once. The chain is built from TRBV27 and TRBJ2-5; no firm D call. The sequence was obtained from a man aged 50 to 60 in good health and CMV-seronegative. The sequencing input was PBMCs. The CDR3 nucleotides are TGTGCCAGCATCCTCGCGACCTCGGGGACCCAGTACTTC. Its translation: CASILATSGTQYF.